This TCR beta chain is drawn from a study of T cell repertoires in cytomegalovirus infection. MiXCR, run by TCRdb on the reads, gives a single entry per CDR3 protein. Of roughly 500,000 distinct CDR3 sequences listed, about 17% are singletons. Study findings and constraints: There were carriers of CMV plus the relevant HLA, and cumulative public TCR beta family frequency identified them.

CDR3 length: 14 residues. From germline, CDR1 is SGDLS and CDR2 YYNGEE. V lost 2 bases, J lost 8 bases, and 14 bases lay in between. This clonotype was counted a few times. The target antigen is unknown. The TCR comes from a human donor in good health (CMV status not recorded). Some clones in this sample may be carry-over from other donors' samples. Sequences were obtained from CD8+ T cells from PBMCs. The V call is TRBV9, the J call TRBJ2-1; possible D gene TRBD1, 6 bases. In DNA, the CDR3 is TGTGCCAGCAGCGTGTCGACAGGTGGAGATGAGCAGTTCTTC. Protein sequence: CASSVSTGGDEQFF.